Listed here are 21 T cell receptor beta chains from one sample, sequenced in a study of control samples from healthy donors and cancer patients. The protocol was immunoSEQ multiplex PCR, while the TCRdb copy is restricted to in-frame clones and leaves out a portion. The table has around 190,000 clones, 85% to 95% seen once; the top ten hold approximately 1.5%. Sequencing was performed on blood. These receptors all stem from a man aged 25-45 years in good health.

This chain links TRBV5-1 with TRBJ1-2; the D is unclear. V lost 0 bases, J lost 6 bases, and 6 bases lay in between. CDR3 size: 12 residues. Germline V gene lookup returns CDR1 SGHRS and CDR2 YFSETQ. The CDR3 DNA sequence: TGCGCCAGCAGCTTGGATCGGGATGGCTACACCTTC. Amino acid sequence: CASSLDRDGYTF.

Only one count was recorded for this clone. The chain employs TRBV2 and TRBJ1-1; D is uncertain. CDR1 and CDR2 from the germline V gene are SNHLY and FYNNEI. The ends were cut back, 2 bases at V and 2 bases at J, with 6 bases in the middle. This CDR3 contains 13 residues. The chain's CDR3 is CASSEYHNTEAFF. CDR3 bases: TGTGCCAGCAGTGAATATCATAACACTGAAGCTTTCTTT.

V usage is TRBV5-1 and J usage is TRBJ2-1, with 9 bases fitting TRBD2. Germline V gene lookup returns CDR1 SGHRS and CDR2 YFSETQ. The V segment lost 5 bases and the J segment 4 bases; nucleotides outside the gene matches: 7. The CDR3 runs to 15 residues. CDR3 in DNA: TGCGCCAGCAGAATAAGACTAGCGGAGTACAATGAGCAGTTCTTC. Translated, it gives CASRIRLAEYNEQFF.

V usage is TRBV30 and J usage is TRBJ2-1, with a possible D match to TRBD1 (6 bases). Germline V lookup: CDR1 GTSNPN, CDR2 SVGIG (reference sequence). The CDR3 covers 14 residues. The V end was cut by 3 bases, the J end by 0 bases, with 9 bases between. The CDR3, as DNA: TGTGCCTGGAGAGGGGACAACTCCTACAATGAGCAGTTCTTC. It is translated as CAWRGDNSYNEQFF.

About this clone itself: At one end the junction does not follow the germline gene, possibly because of a read error. The chain joins TRBV7-9 to TRBJ2-1; D not certain. CDR3 length: 14 residues. Per germline, CDR1 SEHNR and CDR2 FQNEAQ (reference sequence). The CDR3 DNA is TGTGCCAGCAGCCCCGAAATGTGGTACAATGAACAGTTCTTC. The encoded protein is CASSPEMWYNEQFF.

The chain has TRBV27 and TRBJ2-1; D unclear. The CDR3 is made up of 14 amino acids. V was trimmed by 4 bases and J by 0 bases, leaving 7 bases between them. Per the germline V gene, CDR1 is MNHEY and CDR2 is SMNVEV (reference sequence). CDR3 residues: CASSSRLSYNEQFF. The DNA of the CDR3 is TGTGCCAGCAGTTCACGGCTCTCCTACAATGAGCAGTTCTTC.

The chain uses TRBV19 and TRBJ1-1; D gene uncertain. The CDR3 runs to 14 residues. V lost 1 base to trimming and J lost 2 bases, with 8 bases between them. The V gene's germline CDR1 is LNHDA and CDR2 SQIVND (reference sequence). CDR3 sequence: CASSIVNSNTEAFF. CDR3 DNA sequence: TGTGCCAGTAGTATAGTTAACAGTAACACTGAAGCTTTCTTT.

The chain combines TRBV24-1 with TRBJ1-2, with 9 bases identical to TRBD1. CDR3 length equals 13 residues. Germline V gene data show CDR1 as KGHDR and CDR2 as SFDVKD. V shed 6 bases, J shed 7 bases, and the junction held 5 bases outside the gene matches. CDR3 coding DNA: TGTGCCACCAGTAAGGGACAGGGTCTTGGCTACACCTTC. Translated, it gives CATSKGQGLGYTF.

The chain carries TRBV13 and TRBJ1-1, with a weak D call TRBD1 (6 bases). CDR1 and CDR2 from the germline V gene are PRHDT and FYEKMQ (reference sequence). The CDR3 extends over 13 amino acids. V dropped 4 bases and J dropped 4 bases, with 10 bases sitting between them. In DNA, the CDR3 is TGTGCCAGCAGCTCTTACAGGGCCACTGAAGCTTTCTTT. Translation: CASSSYRATEAFF. The complete variable domain, with remaining parts taken from reference TRBV13 and TRBJ1-1, reads AAGVIQSPRHLIKEKRETATLKCYPIPRHDTVYWYQQGPGQDPQFLISFYEKMQSDKGSIPDRFSAQQFSDYHSELNMSSLELGDSALYFCASSSYRATEAFFGQGTRLTVV.

The chain combines TRBV4-1 with TRBJ1-2; the D gene is possibly TRBD1 (5 bases). CDR3 length equals 14 residues. In germline, CDR1 is MGHRA, CDR2 YSYEKL. Trimming stripped 4 bases from V and 5 bases from J, with 14 bases between. The CDR3 bases are TGCGCCAGCAGCCTAGGGCCGGGGGATTATGGCTACACCTTC. The encoded protein is CASSLGPGDYGYTF.

Only one count was recorded for this clone. This rearrangement joins TRBV11-2 to TRBJ2-5; D uncertain. Germline V gene data show CDR1 as SGHAT and CDR2 as FQNNGV. V lost 1 base, J lost 5 bases, and 17 bases lay in between. The CDR3 is 16 residues long. Here the CDR3 reads CASSLVLTTAQETQYF. DNA of the CDR3: TGTGCCAGCAGCTTAGTTTTGACAACCGCCCAGGAGACCCAGTACTTC.

This clone was detected only a few times. The V call is TRBV30, the J call TRBJ1-1; D unresolved. In germline, CDR1 is GTSNPN, CDR2 SVGIG (reference sequence). The ends were cut back, 5 bases at V and 0 bases at J, with 7 bases in the middle. This CDR3 comprises 12 residues. The CDR3 DNA sequence: TGTGCCTGGGACGTCATGAACACTGAAGCTTTCTTT. Translating it yields CAWDVMNTEAFF.

This clone was picked up one time. Mismatch with germline at one junction end may stem from a read error. This chain links TRBV15 with TRBJ2-1; 8 positions match TRBD2. There are 16 residues in the CDR3. The V gene's germline CDR1 is LNHNV and CDR2 YYDKDF (reference sequence). CDR3: CAASRGGSSGNNEQFF. The CDR3 coding sequence is TGTGCCGCCAGCAGAGGCGGGAGTAGCGGGAACAATGAGCAGTTCTTC.

The J gene is TRBJ2-3, the V gene TRBV2, with 7 bases matching TRBD1. The CDR3 extends over 13 amino acids. The V gene end was trimmed by 7 bases and the J gene end by 5 bases; junction bases not matched to a gene: 6. Germline V gives CDR1 SNHLY, CDR2 FYNNEI. The CDR3 sequence is CASTRNRGDTQYF. Here the CDR3 DNA reads TGTGCCAGCACCCGGAACAGGGGAGATACGCAGTATTTT.

In this sample, this clone turned up a few times. The chain links TRBV6-2 or TRBV6-3 to TRBJ2-6; a weak D match, TRBD1 (5 bases). Germline assignment: CDR1 MNHEY and CDR2 SVGEGT. CDR3 length: 17 residues. V lost 2 bases to trimming and J lost 3 bases, with 14 bases between them. This chain's CDR3 is CASSYKAGSYGANVLTF. CDR3 DNA: TGTGCCAGCAGTTACAAAGCAGGGTCGTATGGGGCCAACGTCCTGACTTTC.

In its sample, this clone was seen a few times. V gene TRBV28 combines with J gene TRBJ2-1; D unclear. V lost 4 bases to trimming and J lost 7 bases, with 8 bases between them. CDR3 size: 12 residues. CDR1 MDHEN and CDR2 SYDVKM come from the germline V gene. The CDR3 region has the DNA TGTGCCAGCAGTTCCAGGAGTAATGAGCAGTTCTTC. Translating gives CASSSRSNEQFF.

V gene TRBV5-1 combines with J gene TRBJ2-5; D is unresolved. The CDR3 is made up of 16 amino acids. V lost 4 bases, J lost 5 bases, and 21 bases lay in between. CDR1 is SGHRS, CDR2 YFSETQ, per germline. CDR3 nucleotides: TGCGCCAGCAGCCTGAGAGGTGCAGATCTGGGGGAGACCCAGTACTTC. This gives the protein CASSLRGADLGETQYF.

V is TRBV10-2 and J is TRBJ1-2; no clear D gene. The CDR3 covers 13 residues. From germline, CDR1 is WSHSY and CDR2 SAAADI. V lost 10 bases, J lost 8 bases, and 20 bases lay in between. The CDR3 DNA reads TGCGCCATCCATACCGGGTTTACGGGGGGCTACACCTTC. This sequence encodes CAIHTGFTGGYTF.

The chain has TRBV4-1 and TRBJ2-3, with a possible D match to TRBD1 (6 bases). Trimming stripped 5 bases from V and 4 bases from J, with 13 bases between. CDR1 is MGHRA, CDR2 YSYEKL, per germline. This CDR3 region has 14 residues. The CDR3 here is CASSSARGADTQYF. DNA for the CDR3: TGCGCCAGCAGCTCGGCCAGGGGCGCAGATACGCAGTATTTT.

This chain connects TRBV2 to TRBJ2-2; TRBD1 agrees at 9 bases. Germline lookup yields CDR1 SNHLY and CDR2 FYNNEI. The V segment lost 4 bases and the J segment 4 bases; nucleotides outside the gene matches: 4. The CDR3 length is 15 residues. The CDR3 loop reads CASSVEQGATGELFF. CDR3 nucleotide sequence: TGTGCCAGCAGTGTGGAACAGGGGGCCACCGGGGAGCTGTTTTTT.

V gene TRBV3-1 (or the pseudogene TRBV3-2) combines with J gene TRBJ2-7, with 9 nucleotides matching TRBD1. V lost 5 bases, J lost 6 bases, and 8 bases stayed unmatched. The germline CDR1 and CDR2 sequences are LGHDT and YNNKEL (reference sequence). This CDR3 is 14 amino acids long. The chain's CDR3 is CASSDWDRVSEQYF. For the CDR3, the DNA is TGTGCCAGCAGCGATTGGGACAGGGTCAGCGAGCAGTACTTC.